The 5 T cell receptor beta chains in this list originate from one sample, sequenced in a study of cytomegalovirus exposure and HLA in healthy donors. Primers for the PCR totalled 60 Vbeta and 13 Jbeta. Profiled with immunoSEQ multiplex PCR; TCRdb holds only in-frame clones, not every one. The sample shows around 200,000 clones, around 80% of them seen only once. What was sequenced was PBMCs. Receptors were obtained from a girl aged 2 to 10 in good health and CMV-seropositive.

The CDR3 nucleotides are TGTGCCAGCAGCTTGGAGCCGGGGTTGGGTCGCACTGAAGCTTTCTTT. Translated: CASSLEPGLGRTEAFF. J is TRBJ1-1 and V is TRBV5-6; D unresolved. The CDR3 is made up of 16 amino acids. Deletions cut 0 bases from V and 4 bases from J, with 16 bases between. Germline-derived CDR1 and CDR2 are SGHDT and YYEEEE. The full variable domain, with the rest looked up from reference TRBV5-6 and TRBJ1-1, is DAGVTQSPTHLIKTRGQQVTLRCSPKSGHDTVSWYQQALGQGPQFIFQYYEEEERQRGNFPDRFSGHQFPNYSSELNVNALLLGDSALYLCASSLEPGLGRTEAFFGQGTRLTVV.

In DNA form, the CDR3 reads TGTGCCAGCTCACCTACAGATGGATTCTCCTACGAGCAGTACTTC. It yields the protein CASSPTDGFSYEQYF. This chain connects TRBV18 to TRBJ2-7; D uncertain. CDR1 and CDR2 from the germline V gene are KGHSH and LQKENI. The CDR3 covers 15 residues. V was shortened by 3 bases and J by 0 bases, with 12 bases between the two germline ends.

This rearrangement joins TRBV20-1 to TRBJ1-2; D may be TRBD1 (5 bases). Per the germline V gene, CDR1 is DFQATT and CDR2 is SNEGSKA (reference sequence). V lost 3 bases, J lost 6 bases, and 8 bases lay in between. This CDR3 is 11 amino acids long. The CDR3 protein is CSASRVNGYTF. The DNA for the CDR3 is TGCAGTGCTAGCAGGGTAAATGGCTACACCTTC.

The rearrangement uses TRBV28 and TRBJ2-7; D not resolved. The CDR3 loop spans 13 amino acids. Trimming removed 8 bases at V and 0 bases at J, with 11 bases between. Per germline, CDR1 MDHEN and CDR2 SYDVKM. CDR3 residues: CASLGWSSYEQYF. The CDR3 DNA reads TGTGCCAGCCTAGGATGGAGCTCCTACGAGCAGTACTTC.

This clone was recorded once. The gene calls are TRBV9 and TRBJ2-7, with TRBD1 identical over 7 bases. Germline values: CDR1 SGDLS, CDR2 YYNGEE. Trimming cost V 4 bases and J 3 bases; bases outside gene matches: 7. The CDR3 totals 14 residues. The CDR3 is CASSNAPGGYEQYF. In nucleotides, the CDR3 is TGTGCCAGCAGCAACGCTCCAGGGGGCTACGAGCAGTACTTC.